The 21 T cell receptor beta chains given below trace back to one sample, sequenced in a study of CD4+ T cells in melanoma. This table comes from immunoSEQ multiplex PCR, and its TCRdb copy is limited to in-frame clones, with some not included. The sample shows roughly 110,000 clones, 92% of them seen only once. Sequenced input: peripheral blood. These receptors all come from a human donor with melanoma.

The V call is TRBV28, the J call TRBJ2-5; D is ambiguous. The CDR3 consists of 13 residues. In germline, CDR1 is MDHEN, CDR2 SYDVKM. With 9 bases removed from V and 1 base from J, the gap between germline ends came to 12 bases. The CDR3: CARVHVFQETQYF. DNA for the CDR3: TGTGCCAGAGTACACGTATTCCAAGAGACCCAGTACTTC.

V gene TRBV29-1 combines with J gene TRBJ2-6; D gene unclear. This CDR3 has 13 residues. Trimming cost V 5 bases and J 2 bases, with 7 bases left between them. Germline V gene lookup returns CDR1 SQVTM and CDR2 ANQGSEA. The CDR3 coding sequence is TGCAGCGTTCAGGAAACTGGGGCCAACGTCCTGACTTTC. Residues: CSVQETGANVLTF.

The chain links TRBV9 to TRBJ1-1; TRBD1 might be the D (5 bases). The CDR3 totals 13 residues. CDR1 is SGDLS, CDR2 YYNGEE, per germline. The ends were cut back, 3 bases at V and 4 bases at J, with 10 bases in the middle. CDR3 coding DNA: TGTGCCAGCAGCGGATCCAGGGTCACTGAAGCTTTCTTT. This codes for CASSGSRVTEAFF. The full variable domain, in which reference TRBV9 and TRBJ1-1 provide the parts outside the CDR3, is DSGVTQTPKHLITATGQRVTLRCSPRSGDLSVYWYQQSLDQGLQFLIQYYNGEERAKGNILERFSAQQFPDLHSELNLSSLELGDSALYFCASSGSRVTEAFFGQGTRLTVV.

The chain has TRBV7-9 and TRBJ2-7; a weak D match, TRBD2 (6 bases). Between the trimmed V and J ends, which lost 5 bases and 1 base, there was a span of 15 bases. This CDR3 is built from 15 residues. CDR1 SEHNR and CDR2 FQNEAQ come from the germline V gene (reference sequence). Written as DNA, the CDR3 is TGTGCCAGCAGCCACCGGGACTCAACATCCTACGAGCAGTACTTC. This sequence encodes CASSHRDSTSYEQYF. The full variable domain, rest sourced from reference TRBV7-9 and TRBJ2-7, is DTGVSQNPRHKITKRGQNVTFRCDPISEHNRLYWYRQTLGQGPEFLTYFQNEAQLEKSRLLSDRFSAERPKGSFSTLEIQRTEQGDSAMYLCASSHRDSTSYEQYFGPGTRLTVT.

V gene TRBV30 combines with J gene TRBJ2-1; D could derive from TRBD1 or TRBD2 (5 bases each). V lost 1 base and J 12 bases, leaving 19 bases between the germline ends. The CDR3 has 14 residues. Germline assignment: CDR1 GTSNPN and CDR2 SVGIG (reference sequence). CDR3 sequence reads: CAWSAGTLEAGQFF. In DNA, the CDR3 is TGTGCCTGGAGTGCGGGGACCCTCGAGGCTGGGCAGTTCTTC.

This chain links TRBV6-5 with TRBJ1-2; a weak D match, TRBD1 (5 bases). CDR1 is MNHEY and CDR2 is SVGAGI in the germline V gene. This CDR3 region has 12 residues. Trimming shortened V by 10 bases and J by 8 bases, and 17 bases separated the two germline ends. CDR3 in amino acids: CAITQGTYGYTF. CDR3 nucleotides: TGTGCCATCACCCAGGGCACTTACGGCTACACCTTC.

The chain employs TRBV7-8 and TRBJ2-4, with D possibly matching TRBD2 (6 bases). Trimming removed 7 bases at V and 6 bases at J, with 16 bases between. The CDR3 loop spans 14 amino acids. Germline V gives CDR1 SGHVS, CDR2 FQNEAQ. The CDR3 nucleotides are TGTGCCAGCAAGATTAGCGGTGGGGGAAACATTCAGTACTTC. It is translated as CASKISGGGNIQYF.

The chain joins TRBV21-1 to TRBJ2-1; TRBD2, the table's D call, was not compared with the DNA. TRBV21-1 is flagged as a pseudogene. This CDR3 is built from 21 residues. CDR3 nucleotide sequence: TGTGCCAGCAGCACGAAAACGAGACAGGGAAAAACTAGCGGTGTGATCAATGAGCAGTTCTTC. Translating gives CASSTKTRQGKTSGVINEQFF.

The chain recombines TRBV5-1 with TRBJ2-7; D gene ambiguous. The germline gives CDR1 SGHRS, CDR2 YFSETQ. The CDR3 runs to 13 residues. V lost 0 bases to trimming and J lost 2 bases, with 6 bases between them. Here the CDR3 DNA reads TGCGCCAGCAGCTTGGTCCCCCCCTACGAGCAGTACTTC. This encodes CASSLVPPYEQYF.

This clone was recorded once. This rearrangement joins TRBV7-8 to TRBJ2-1; TRBD1 matches at 9 bases. V shed 5 bases and J 4 bases; nucleotides not matched to a gene: 9. This CDR3 contains 16 residues. Germline CDR1 is SGHVS and CDR2 is FQNEAQ. The CDR3 DNA is TGTGCCAGCAGCCCAAACTCCGGGACAGGGTACAATGAGCAGTTCTTC. This codes for CASSPNSGTGYNEQFF.

The chain recombines TRBV6-1 with TRBJ1-4; no clear D. V lost 3 bases and J lost 4, with 12 bases in between. Germline CDR1 and CDR2: MNHNS and SASEGT. The CDR3 extends over 15 amino acids. The CDR3 nucleotides read TGTGCCAGCAGTGAGATATGGAATAATAATGAAAAACTGTTTTTT. Its translation: CASSEIWNNNEKLFF.

The chain recombines TRBV4-2 with TRBJ2-5; D is unclear. The CDR3 loop spans 13 amino acids. The germline V and J ends were trimmed by 4 bases and 5 bases, with 11 bases remaining between them. Germline CDR1 LGHNA, CDR2 YNFKEQ. CDR3 DNA sequence: TGTGCCAGCAGCCCGGCGAGCGACGAGACCCAGTACTTC. Protein sequence: CASSPASDETQYF.

This clone occurred once. This chain connects TRBV5-1 to TRBJ2-3; no firm D call. This CDR3 region has 13 residues. Germline CDR1 SGHRS, CDR2 YFSETQ. Deletions cut 4 bases from V and 4 bases from J, with 10 bases between. The CDR3 loop reads CASSLGRSDTQYF. The CDR3 bases are TGCGCCAGCAGCCTCGGAAGGTCAGATACGCAGTATTTT.

In this sample, this clone turned up once. The chain employs TRBV5-6 and TRBJ2-5; TRBD2 agrees at 13 bases. Trimming removed 3 bases from V and 5 bases from J; junction bases left unmatched: 7. This CDR3 has 16 amino acids. Germline V lookup: CDR1 SGHDT, CDR2 YYEEEE. The CDR3 nucleotides are TGTGCCAGCAGCTCACTAGCGGGGGGGCGTTTGGAGACCCAGTACTTC. It encodes CASSSLAGGRLETQYF.

The V and J genes are TRBV7-3 and TRBJ2-1; 11 bases map to TRBD2. In germline, CDR1 is SGHTA, CDR2 FQGTGA. The CDR3 spans 16 residues. J gave up 7 bases and V 5 bases, and 10 bases lay outside the gene matches. The CDR3 sequence is CASSLLTSGGTNEQFF. The CDR3, as DNA: TGTGCCAGCAGCCTTCTCACTAGCGGGGGTACTAATGAGCAGTTCTTC.

The chain recombines TRBV28 with TRBJ1-2; tentative D call: TRBD1 (5 bases). With 5 bases removed from V and 4 bases from J, the gap between germline ends came to 14 bases. The CDR3 runs to 14 residues. The germline CDR1 and CDR2 sequences are MDHEN and SYDVKM. The CDR3 spells CASSATQAPYGYTF. In DNA form, the CDR3 reads TGTGCCAGCAGTGCGACACAGGCCCCCTATGGCTACACCTTC.

This clone was found once. V usage is TRBV2 and J usage is TRBJ1-1; no clear D gene. CDR3 length equals 12 residues. Germline V lookup: CDR1 SNHLY, CDR2 FYNNEI. The V and J ends lost 3 bases and 8 bases respectively, with 10 bases between them. The CDR3 here is CASSEVAYEAFF. CDR3 DNA sequence: TGTGCCAGCAGTGAGGTGGCGTACGAAGCTTTCTTT. The variable domain in full, completed from reference TRBV2 and TRBJ1-1, reads EPEVTQTPSHQVTQMGQEVILRCVPISNHLYFYWYRQILGQKVEFLVSFYNNEISEKSEIFDDQFSVERPDGSNFTLKIRSTKLEDSAMYFCASSEVAYEAFFGQGTRLTVV.

The chain employs TRBV7-9 and TRBJ2-3; 8 bases agree with TRBD1. The V and J ends lost 10 bases and 2 bases, in that order; junction bases with no gene match: 5. This CDR3 is built from 13 residues. CDR1 and CDR2 from the germline V gene are SEHNR and FQNEAQ (reference sequence). CDR3 region: CATPGQATDTQYF. The CDR3 DNA reads as TGTGCCACCCCGGGACAGGCCACAGATACGCAGTATTTT.

This chain links TRBV5-1 with TRBJ1-1; possible D gene TRBD1, 5 bases. Germline-derived CDR1 and CDR2 are SGHRS and YFSETQ. This CDR3 region has 14 residues. The V end was cut by 4 bases, the J end by 1 base, with 11 bases between. This CDR3 is CASSLGTGNTEAFF. The CDR3 DNA follows: TGCGCCAGCAGCCTTGGGACTGGGAACACTGAAGCTTTCTTT.

This chain joins TRBV30 and TRBJ2-1; the match to TRBD2 covers 9 bases. The CDR3 totals 14 residues. J lost 9 bases, V lost 3 bases, and 9 bases had no gene match. Germline-derived CDR1 and CDR2 are GTSNPN and SVGIG (reference sequence). The CDR3 protein is CAWRLAGEWGEQFF. The CDR3 bases are TGTGCCTGGAGACTAGCGGGCGAATGGGGTGAGCAGTTCTTC.

This chain connects TRBV5-1 to TRBJ2-1; TRBD2 matches at 10 bases. The CDR3 is made up of 15 amino acids. V shed 2 bases and J 4 bases; nucleotides not matched to a gene: 3. CDR1 is SGHRS, CDR2 YFSETQ, per germline. CDR3 loop: CASSFATSGYNEQFF. The CDR3 DNA follows: TGCGCCAGCAGCTTTGCGACTAGCGGGTACAATGAGCAGTTCTTC. The full variable domain, completed using reference TRBV5-1 and TRBJ2-1, is KAGVTQTPRYLIKTRGQQVTLSCSPISGHRSVSWYQQTPGQGLQFLFEYFSETQRNKGNFPGRFSGRQFSNSRSEMNVSTLELGDSALYLCASSFATSGYNEQFFGPGTRLTVL.